This entry describes one T cell receptor (beta chain). Germline assignment: CDR1 GTSNPN and CDR2 SVGIG (reference sequence). The CDR3 runs 14 residues. The V gene lost 0 bases and the J gene lost 3 bases, with 8 bases spanning the gap. In the original processing: The assay estimated nucleated cells by amplifying reference gene primers. Profiling relied on immunoSEQ multiplex PCR, and the TCRdb table lists in-frame clones only, not all of them. The V and J calls and clone size come from that table; D and trimming were worked out from the DNA. Of around 260,000 clones in the sample, roughly 90% were seen once. The sample comes from a study of blood T cell repertoires in COVID-19. Whole-study context: Donors in the United States, Italy and Spain gave samples during acute or convalescent COVID-19. From T cells, B-cell-depleted T cells, or PBMCs came the material, which was cDNA or gDNA.

Specimen: peripheral blood. The TCR comes from a human donor in a cohort sampled during active COVID-19. The chain carries TRBV30 and TRBJ1-4; D uncertain. The chain's CDR3 is CAWSVDGANEKLFF. The CDR3, as DNA: TGTGCCTGGAGTGTAGACGGGGCTAATGAAAAACTGTTTTTT.